This passage covers 23 T cell receptor beta chains from one sample sequenced in a study of neurological immune-mediated disorders. Each CDR3 protein gets one entry after TCRdb re-called the 5' RACE reads with MiXCR. The sample records roughly 50,000 distinct CDR3 sequences, roughly 13% being singletons. As for time point: longitudinal time-point 3. The sample consisted of PBMCs. The receptors originated from a male donor with HTLV-1-associated myelopathy (HAM/TSP).

The J gene is TRBJ2-2, the V gene TRBV5-1; possibly TRBD2 for D (6 bases). There are 13 residues in the CDR3. The V end lost 3 bases, the J end lost 3 bases, and 6 bases lay between the germline ends. Germline V gene lookup returns CDR1 SGHRS and CDR2 YFSETQ. CDR3 in DNA: TGCGCCAGCAGCTGGGAGGACACCGGGGAGCTGTTTTTT. Amino acids: CASSWEDTGELFF. Complete variable domain (other parts from reference TRBV5-1 and TRBJ2-2): KAGVTQTPRYLIKTRGQQVTLSCSPISGHRSVSWYQQTPGQGLQFLFEYFSETQRNKGNFPGRFSGRQFSNSRSEMNVSTLELGDSALYLCASSWEDTGELFFGEGSRLTVL.

This clonotype was counted many times. This sequence joins TRBV7-9 and TRBJ2-7, with unresolved D. There are 12 residues in the CDR3. V shed 10 bases and J shed 3 bases, with 13 bases lying between them. From germline, CDR1 is SEHNR and CDR2 FQNEAQ (reference sequence). As DNA, the CDR3 is TGTGCCATCGGCTCAGGTAGCTACGAGCAGTACTTC. This gives the protein CAIGSGSYEQYF.

This clonotype was picked up many times. Here the CDR3 reads CASSLGFSGETQYF. DNA of the CDR3: TGTGCCAGCAGCTTAGGATTTAGCGGGGAGACCCAGTACTTC. This sequence joins TRBV11-2 and TRBJ2-5, with 7 bases that match TRBD2. Germline-derived CDR1 and CDR2 are SGHAT and FQNNGV. The length of the CDR3 is 14 residues. Losses at the gene ends were 1 base for V and 5 bases for J; bases not matched to a gene: 4.

This clonotype was seen ten or more times. The V gene is TRBV29-1, the J gene TRBJ2-1; a possible D gene is TRBD1 (6 bases). The CDR3 is made up of 13 amino acids. Germline loops: CDR1 SQVTM, CDR2 ANQGSEA. V gave up 4 bases and J gave up 4 bases, with 11 bases separating them. CDR3 DNA: TGCAGCGTTGGGCTCACAGGGTACAATGAGCAGTTCTTC. This codes for CSVGLTGYNEQFF.

This clonotype appeared many times. This sequence joins TRBV18 and TRBJ2-7; D not resolved. Trimming pared 5 bases from V and 6 bases from J, leaving 11 bases between. CDR1 is KGHSH and CDR2 is LQKENI in the germline V gene. The CDR3 extends over 12 amino acids. CDR3 amino acids: CASSAGRGEQYF. The CDR3 DNA follows: TGTGCCAGCTCAGCAGGAAGAGGCGAGCAGTACTTC.

Comments on this clonotype: Mismatch with germline at one junction end may stem from a read error. The CDR3 region is CASSVFETPGTGAFF. CDR3 nucleotide sequence: TGCGCCAGCAGCGTGTTCGAGACACCCGGGACTGGAGCTTTCTTT. The chain combines TRBV5-1 with TRBJ1-1; D might be TRBD1 (5 bases). CDR1 SGHRS and CDR2 YFSETQ come from the germline V gene. CDR3 length: 15 residues.

This clonotype was seen many times. The chain carries TRBV7-9 and TRBJ1-1, with 7 nucleotides matching TRBD1. Germline V gene lookup returns CDR1 SEHNR and CDR2 FQNEAQ (reference sequence). This CDR3 is built from 14 residues. Germline trimming cut 5 bases from V and 5 bases from J; bases unmatched to any gene: 8. CDR3 loop: CASSPTGSRTEAFF. The CDR3 DNA is TGTGCCAGCAGCCCGACAGGGTCGAGAACTGAAGCTTTCTTT.

The table lists this clonotype with a few counts. V is TRBV20-1 and J is TRBJ2-7; TRBD1 aligns across 9 bases. The V and J ends lost 4 bases and 5 bases, in that order; junction bases with no gene match: 21. The germline V gene encodes CDR1 DFQATT and CDR2 SNEGSKA (reference sequence). This CDR3 is built from 18 residues. The CDR3 nucleotides are TGCAGTGCTACTGCGAATGGGCTAAACCGGGACAGGGACCACGAGCAGTACTTC. Translating it yields CSATANGLNRDRDHEQYF.

This clonotype was found many times. This chain uses TRBV4-1 with TRBJ2-3, with D maybe TRBD1 (6 bases). V lost 4 bases to trimming and J lost 1 base, with 18 bases between them. Germline CDR1 and CDR2: MGHRA and YSYEKL. The CDR3 is made up of 17 amino acids. This chain's CDR3 is CASSPLGQLGGTDTQYF. In DNA form, the CDR3 reads TGCGCCAGCAGCCCCCTAGGACAGCTAGGGGGCACAGATACGCAGTATTTT.

This clonotype came up many times. V usage is TRBV4-2 and J usage is TRBJ1-6; D uncertain. The CDR3 contains 14 residues. Between the trimmed V and J ends, which lost 0 bases and 4 bases, there was a span of 4 bases. From germline, CDR1 is LGHNA and CDR2 YNFKEQ. CDR3 in DNA: TGTGCCAGCAGCCAAGAAATGTATAATTCACCCCTCCACTTT. It translates to CASSQEMYNSPLHF.

With respect to this clonotype: A single base separates this from a much larger clone, so it may be a read error. The gene calls are TRBV6-5 and TRBJ2-7, with unresolved D. CDR3 length equals 15 residues. Trimming took 2 bases from V and 1 from J, leaving 12 bases between them. Germline assignment: CDR1 MNHEY and CDR2 SVGAGI. In DNA form, the CDR3 reads TGTGCCAGCAGTTACGACGGCACCGGGTCCTACGAGCAGTACTTC. Translating gives CASSYDGTGSYEQYF.

This clonotype was observed at least ten times. The chain has TRBV20-1 and TRBJ2-1; TRBD2 matches 11 bases. This CDR3 is built from 16 residues. Looked up from germline, CDR1 is DFQATT and CDR2 is SNEGSKA (reference sequence). V was clipped by 6 bases and J by 7 bases; unmatched bases: 14. The DNA of the CDR3 is TGCAGTGCACTCGACCTAACTAGCGGGGGAGGTAATGAGCAGTTCTTC. Protein product: CSALDLTSGGGNEQFF.

The sample holds many counts of this clonotype. The CDR3 DNA is TGTGCCAGCAGTTTGGTGGTTTCGGGCGGAGCGCAGGAGCAGTTCTTC. It yields the protein CASSLVVSGGAQEQFF. The rearrangement joins TRBV28 to TRBJ2-1; no clear D. Trimming cost V 3 bases and J 10 bases, with 22 bases left between them. The germline CDR1 and CDR2 sequences are MDHEN and SYDVKM. The CDR3 covers 16 residues.

This clonotype occurred once. A much larger clone sits a single nucleotide away, making a read error possible. J is TRBJ2-3 and V is TRBV7-8; D may be TRBD1 or TRBD2 (6 bases each). V shed 6 bases and J shed 5 bases, with 15 bases lying between them. Germline lookup yields CDR1 SGHVS and CDR2 FQNEAQ. The CDR3 covers 14 residues. CDR3: CASRSEGGQDTQYF. CDR3 sequence (DNA): TGTGCCAGCAGGTCCGAGGGGGGCCAAGATACGCAGTATTTT.

This clonotype was counted at least ten times. The rearrangement links TRBV5-1 to TRBJ2-3; no clear D gene. Trimming left V 0 bases short and J 2 bases short, with 13 bases between. The CDR3 contains 16 residues. Germline CDR1 and CDR2: SGHRS and YFSETQ. The CDR3 spells CASSLAIPVNTDTQYF. In DNA form, the CDR3 reads TGCGCCAGCAGCTTGGCTATCCCCGTTAACACAGATACGCAGTATTTT. Complete variable domain (other parts from reference TRBV5-1 and TRBJ2-3): KAGVTQTPRYLIKTRGQQVTLSCSPISGHRSVSWYQQTPGQGLQFLFEYFSETQRNKGNFPGRFSGRQFSNSRSEMNVSTLELGDSALYLCASSLAIPVNTDTQYFGPGTRLTVL.

Regarding this clonotype: This clone may be a read error of a much larger clone one base away. The genes are TRBV24-1 and TRBJ2-1; 8 bases are shared with TRBD2. With 7 bases clipped from V and 4 bases from J, the junction kept 17 bases outside the gene matches. This CDR3 comprises 18 residues. Germline lookup yields CDR1 KGHDR and CDR2 SFDVKD. The CDR3 DNA sequence: TGTGCCACCAGGCCGCGGGGTACCCTTGGCGGGGGGTACAATGAGCAGTTCTTC. Translated, it gives CATRPRGTLGGGYNEQFF.

The chain is built from TRBV12-3 or TRBV12-4 and TRBJ2-2, with D possibly matching TRBD2 (6 bases). Trimming stripped 3 bases from V and 5 bases from J, with 13 bases between. CDR3 length: 15 amino acids. The CDR3, as DNA: TGTGCCAGCAGTTTGTTGGCAGGGAGGACCGGGGAGCTGTTTTTT. This encodes CASSLLAGRTGELFF.

This clonotype occurred many times. This chain connects TRBV10-1 to TRBJ1-4, with D perhaps TRBD1 (6 bases). The CDR3 is 14 residues long. The V gene's germline CDR1 is WNHNN and CDR2 SYGVQD (reference sequence). With 2 bases removed from V and 7 bases from J, the gap between germline ends came to 11 bases. As DNA, the CDR3 is TGCGCCAGCAGTGAGCGGCAGGGGAGTGAAAAACTGTTTTTT. As protein: CASSERQGSEKLFF.

At least ten counts were recorded for this clonotype. The chain joins TRBV6-2 or TRBV6-3 to TRBJ1-5; 9 nucleotides agree with TRBD1. Germline V gene lookup returns CDR1 MNHEY and CDR2 SVGEGT. The junction had 3 bases not matched to a gene; V was cut back by 2 bases and J by 7 bases. CDR3 length: 14 residues. This chain's CDR3 is CASSYGDRVQPQHF. The CDR3 bases are TGTGCCAGCAGTTACGGGGACAGGGTGCAGCCCCAGCATTTT.

Ten or more counts support this clonotype. The chain couples TRBV5-1 to TRBJ2-1, with 9 bases aligning to TRBD2. The V segment lost 4 bases and the J segment 8 bases; nucleotides outside the gene matches: 10. The CDR3 runs to 15 residues. The germline V gene encodes CDR1 SGHRS and CDR2 YFSETQ. The CDR3 DNA reads TGCGCCAGCAGCCTAGTAACTAGCGGGTTCTATGAGCAGTTCTTC. The encoded protein is CASSLVTSGFYEQFF.

This clonotype was detected only once. One junction end does not reproduce the germline sequence, and a read error may be involved. This rearrangement joins TRBV10-3 to TRBJ2-7; TRBD1 is a possible D gene (6 bases). Germline CDR1 reads ENHRY; CDR2 reads SYGVKD. This CDR3 has 15 residues. For the CDR3, the DNA is TGTGCCATCAGTGAAATTTCAGGGGATTCCTACGAGCAGGACTTT. Protein product: CAISEISGDSYEQDF.

This clonotype was counted many times. The CDR3 sequence: CASSPGTEGFAVQYF. For the CDR3, the DNA is TGCGCCAGCAGCCCAGGGACAGAGGGCTTCGCCGTTCAGTACTTC. The chain has TRBV5-1 and TRBJ2-7; TRBD1 matches at 7 bases. Per the germline V gene, CDR1 is SGHRS and CDR2 is YFSETQ. This CDR3 is built from 15 residues. V shed 4 bases and J 10 bases; nucleotides not matched to a gene: 17.

This clonotype was observed at least ten times. This chain connects TRBV7-9 to TRBJ1-4; D is undetermined. The germline V gene encodes CDR1 SEHNR and CDR2 FQNEAQ (reference sequence). This CDR3 spans 14 amino acids. V was shortened by 4 bases and J by 7 bases, with 13 bases between the two germline ends. The CDR3 spells CASSSGSTGEKLFF. The DNA for the CDR3 is TGTGCCAGCAGCTCGGGCTCAACCGGTGAAAAACTGTTTTTT.